A single sample is the source of the 23 T cell receptor beta chains below, sequenced in a study of blood T cells in healthy people across ages. Next came a second PCR, run for about 7 to 12 cycles, which used a sample-barcoded 5' primer along with a J-beta primer mix. TCRdb re-called the 5' RACE reads with MiXCR, one entry per CDR3 protein. The sample records 1.4 million or so distinct CDR3 sequences, under 55% being singletons. The sequenced material came from blood. The receptors shown here come from a woman between 18 and 30 years old in good health.

This sequence joins TRBV7-2 and TRBJ2-1; TRBD1 aligns across 9 bases. Germline CDR1 SGHTA, CDR2 FQGNSA. V was clipped by 4 bases and J by 7 bases; unmatched bases: 11. This CDR3 region has 16 residues. Here the CDR3 reads CASSYLGQGTKNEQFF. DNA of the CDR3: TGTGCCAGCAGCTACCTGGGACAGGGTACCAAAAATGAGCAGTTCTTC.

The chain links TRBV20-1 to TRBJ1-5; maybe TRBD1 (6 bases). Trimming took 6 bases from V and 5 from J, leaving 26 bases between them. The CDR3 has 17 residues. CDR1 DFQATT and CDR2 SNEGSKA come from the germline V gene (reference sequence). CDR3 in DNA: TGCAGTGCCCTAAGAAACTCCGCGGGGGCAGGAGATCAGCCCCAGCATTTT. The encoded protein is CSALRNSAGAGDQPQHF.

This clonotype was seen a few times. The gene calls are TRBV14 and TRBJ2-5, with 9 bases fitting TRBD1. CDR3 length: 15 residues. Unmatched junction bases numbered 8, after V lost 5 bases and J lost 4 bases. Germline V gives CDR1 SGHDN, CDR2 FVKESK. Written as DNA, the CDR3 is TGTGCCAGCAGCATCCGGGACAGGGTTATAGAGACCCAGTACTTC. Encoded protein: CASSIRDRVIETQYF.

V usage is TRBV9 and J usage is TRBJ2-7; 10 bases fit TRBD1. V shed 0 bases, J shed 5 bases, and the junction held 5 bases outside the gene matches. CDR1 is SGDLS and CDR2 is YYNGEE in the germline V gene. This CDR3 has 15 residues. CDR3 region: CASSVAGTGAHEQYF. The CDR3 nucleotides are TGTGCCAGCAGCGTAGCTGGGACAGGGGCCCACGAGCAGTACTTC.

This chain connects TRBV20-1 to TRBJ2-1, with 11 bases lining up with TRBD2. The V segment lost 3 bases and the J segment 9 bases; nucleotides outside the gene matches: 7. The germline V gene encodes CDR1 DFQATT and CDR2 SNEGSKA (reference sequence). The CDR3 covers 14 residues. Here the CDR3 reads CSASSSGGSGEQFF. CDR3 bases: TGCAGTGCTAGTTCTAGCGGGGGGTCCGGTGAGCAGTTCTTC.

This clonotype was found many times. This sequence joins TRBV6-2 or TRBV6-3 and TRBJ2-7; 10 positions agree with TRBD2. The CDR3 has 16 residues. The germline V gene has CDR1 MNHEY and CDR2 SVGEGT. V lost 6 bases to trimming and J lost 0 bases; unmatched junction nucleotides: 8. The CDR3 sequence is CASSRPLAGSSYEQYF. In nucleotides, the CDR3 is TGTGCCAGCAGCCGCCCACTAGCGGGGAGCTCCTACGAGCAGTACTTC.

This clonotype has more than one count but fewer than ten. CDR3 coding DNA: TGTGCCAGCAGTTCCTCGACAGGGGGCATCACCGGGGAGCTGTTTTTT. It specifies CASSSSTGGITGELFF. This chain connects TRBV12-3 or TRBV12-4 to TRBJ2-2, with 10 bases matching TRBD1. The CDR3 extends over 16 amino acids. The trim removed 4 bases at V and 4 bases at J, leaving 6 bases unmatched.

A remark on this clonotype: The junction departs from the called germline gene at one end, perhaps through a read error. This chain connects TRBV9 to TRBJ2-7; TRBD1 agrees at 9 bases. Germline values: CDR1 SGDLS, CDR2 YYNGEE. CDR3 length equals 16 residues. The CDR3 DNA follows: TGTGCCAGCAGCGTAGGTTCCGGGACAGGGTTCTACGGGCAGTACTTC. Protein: CASSVGSGTGFYGQYF.

The V call is TRBV6-1, the J call TRBJ1-1; no reliable D call. Looked up from germline, CDR1 is MNHNS and CDR2 is SASEGT. Trimming removed 7 bases at V and 2 bases at J, with 11 bases between. CDR3 length equals 13 residues. The CDR3 here is CASIGPPNTEAFF. CDR3 sequence (DNA): TGTGCCAGCATAGGTCCGCCCAACACTGAAGCTTTCTTT.

The chain employs TRBV25-1 and TRBJ2-7; D unclear. The V gene lost 2 bases and the J gene lost 3 bases, with 11 bases spanning the gap. This CDR3 has 14 residues. Germline V gene data show CDR1 as MGHDK and CDR2 as SYGVNS. The DNA for the CDR3 is TGTGCCAGCAGTGAAATTGGGGTAGGCTACGAGCAGTACTTC. It translates to CASSEIGVGYEQYF.

This clonotype was picked up a small number of times. V and J are TRBV6-5 and TRBJ1-6, with a weak D call TRBD1 (5 bases). Germline CDR1 MNHEY, CDR2 SVGAGI. Trimming cost V 5 bases and J 6 bases, with 17 bases left between them. The CDR3 spans 16 residues. The CDR3 DNA sequence: TGTGCCAGCAGTACCCGGGACGGACGACGTAATTCACCCCTCCACTTT. This translates into CASSTRDGRRNSPLHF.

The rearrangement links TRBV18 to TRBJ1-2, with 10 bases lining up with TRBD1. The CDR3 has 14 residues. The trim removed 2 bases at V and 7 bases at J, leaving 4 bases unmatched. CDR1 and CDR2 from the germline V gene are KGHSH and LQKENI. DNA of the CDR3: TGTGCCAGCTCACCATACCGGGACAGGGGTGGCTACACCTTC. Translated, it gives CASSPYRDRGGYTF.

As to this clonotype: Compared with germline, one end of the junction differs, possibly owing to a read error. V and J are TRBV12-3 or TRBV12-4 and TRBJ2-3, with TRBD2 as a possible D gene (5 bases). The CDR3 has 13 amino acids. Here the CDR3 reads CASLDGETDAQYF. CDR3 sequence (DNA): TGTGCCAGCTTAGACGGGGAAACAGATGCGCAGTATTTT.

The chain combines TRBV7-8 with TRBJ1-5; D uncertain. The germline V and J ends were trimmed by 1 base and 3 bases, with 16 bases remaining between them. There are 17 residues in the CDR3. Germline loops: CDR1 SGHVS, CDR2 FQNEAQ. This CDR3 is CASSLGLGNRNNQPQHF. In DNA form, the CDR3 reads TGTGCCAGCAGCTTAGGATTAGGAAACAGAAACAATCAGCCCCAGCATTTT. Looking up the rest from reference TRBV7-8 and TRBJ1-5 gives the full variable domain: GAGVSQSPRYKVAKRGQDVALRCDPISGHVSLFWYQQALGQGPEFLTYFQNEAQLDKSGLPSDRFFAERPEGSVSTLKIQRTQQEDSAVYLCASSLGLGNRNNQPQHFGDGTRLSIL.

The chain joins TRBV10-3 to TRBJ1-1; TRBD1 agrees at 10 bases. Germline V CDR1 and CDR2: ENHRY, SYGVKD. The length of the CDR3 is 14 residues. V was clipped by 6 bases and J by 3 bases; unmatched bases: 4. As DNA, the CDR3 is TGTGCCATCAGGAGACAGGGGGCCGACACTGAAGCTTTCTTT. This translates into CAIRRQGADTEAFF.

DNA of the CDR3: TGTGCCAGCAGCTTATTCGGGCTAGCGGGAATCCAAGAGACCCAGTACTTC. Translating it yields CASSLFGLAGIQETQYF. The chain has TRBV11-1 and TRBJ2-5; 9 bases map to TRBD2. This CDR3 spans 17 amino acids. V gave up 2 bases and J gave up 1 base; unmatched junction bases: 8. The V gene's germline CDR1 is SGHAT and CDR2 FQDESV (reference sequence).

The rearrangement uses TRBV6-2 or TRBV6-3 and TRBJ2-3; 7 bases align to TRBD2. There are 16 residues in the CDR3. V dropped 6 bases and J dropped 4; count of bases not matched to a gene: 13. CDR1 MNHEY and CDR2 SVGEGT come from the germline V gene. CDR3 coding DNA: TGTGCCAGCAGCCCGTGGACGGGACTAACACCAGATACGCAGTATTTT. Encoded protein: CASSPWTGLTPDTQYF.

The genes are TRBV24-1 and TRBJ2-1; tentatively, D is TRBD1 (6 bases). The CDR3 spans 15 residues. Trimming removed 10 bases at V and 5 bases at J, with 20 bases between. Germline V lookup: CDR1 KGHDR, CDR2 SFDVKD. CDR3: CATSSVGQYNNEQFF. CDR3 nucleotide sequence: TGTGCCACTTCCTCCGTCGGACAGTATAACAATGAGCAGTTCTTC.

This sequence joins TRBV4-1 and TRBJ2-2, with TRBD1 identical over 7 bases. This CDR3 is built from 16 residues. After removal of 1 base from V and 7 bases from J, the junction contained 9 bases not matched to a gene. The germline gives CDR1 MGHRA, CDR2 YSYEKL. In DNA, the CDR3 is TGCGCCAGCAGCCAAGTTCTGGGACAGTGGAGCGGGGAGCTGTTTTTT. This gives the protein CASSQVLGQWSGELFF.

This rearrangement joins TRBV6-6 to TRBJ2-1, with a weak D call TRBD1 (6 bases). This CDR3 spans 16 amino acids. The V end lost 2 bases, the J end lost 2 bases, and 13 bases lay between the germline ends. CDR1 is MNHNY, CDR2 SVGAGI, per germline (reference sequence). This chain's CDR3 is CASSYGGQPTYNEQFF. The CDR3 region has the DNA TGTGCCAGCAGTTACGGGGGCCAGCCGACCTACAATGAGCAGTTCTTC.

The rearrangement links TRBV20-1 to TRBJ2-5; no reliable D call. Germline CDR1 reads DFQATT; CDR2 reads SNEGSKA (reference sequence). The V end was cut by 2 bases, the J end by 7 bases, with 20 bases between. The CDR3 covers 15 residues. CDR3 sequence reads: CSARPDTASHWTQYF. Here the CDR3 DNA reads TGCAGTGCTAGACCCGACACGGCCTCGCACTGGACCCAGTACTTC.

The chain links TRBV5-1 to TRBJ1-1; D possibly corresponds to TRBD1 (5 bases). Per the germline V gene, CDR1 is SGHRS and CDR2 is YFSETQ. The CDR3 length is 16 residues. The V gene lost 0 bases and the J gene lost 4 bases, with 16 bases spanning the gap. The CDR3 DNA reads as TGCGCCAGCAGCTTGGATGGCCATCTGAGGGGCACTGAAGCTTTCTTT. Residues: CASSLDGHLRGTEAFF.

The rearrangement links TRBV20-1 to TRBJ1-1; 9 bases line up with TRBD1. V lost 5 bases to trimming and J lost 8 bases; unmatched junction nucleotides: 9. The CDR3 totals 13 residues. CDR1 and CDR2 from the germline V gene are DFQATT and SNEGSKA (reference sequence). CDR3 sequence reads: CSARDRAFSEAFF. CDR3 nucleotide sequence: TGCAGTGCTCGGGACAGGGCCTTTTCAGAAGCTTTCTTT.